A single sample is the source of the 9 T cell receptor delta chains below, sequenced in a study of gamma-delta T cells after stem cell transplantation. TCRdb re-processed the RT-PCR reads using CATT. The sample records thousands of delta-chain clones, 14% to 15% being singletons. The sequenced material came from gamma-delta T cells. The receptors were sampled from a human donor. It is not recorded whose cells these are; they may come from a transplant donor.

This clone was found a few times. V is TRDV1 and J is TRDJ1, with 8 nucleotides matching TRDD3. V lost 5 bases and J lost 0; bases outside the gene matches: 26. Germline values: CDR1 TSWWSYY, CDR2 QGS. The CDR3 runs 22 residues. The DNA for the CDR3 is TGTGCTCTTGGGCAAGCCGCCTTCCCCTTCACTGGGGGTCCGCCGGACACCGATAAACTCATCTTT. Its protein product is CALGQAAFPFTGGPPDTDKLIF.

In its sample, this clone was seen a few times. The same CDR3 can be traced to other DNA sequences in this sample. The CDR3 region has the DNA TGTGCTCTTTTCCTACCCCGTACTGGGGGATATAAGGATAAACTCATCTTT. This gives the protein CALFLPRTGGYKDKLIF. The chain joins TRDV1 to TRDJ1; 11 nucleotides line up with TRDD3. Trimming removed 8 bases from V and 5 bases from J; junction bases left unmatched: 16. This CDR3 has 17 residues. Germline assignment: CDR1 TSWWSYY and CDR2 QGS.

By share of the sample, this clone is medium-sized (0.01 to 0.1%). This chain links TRDV1 with TRDJ1; TRDD3 matches 12 bases. The CDR3 runs 24 residues. CDR1 and CDR2 from the germline V gene are TSWWSYY and QGS. The V gene end was trimmed by 2 bases and the J gene end by 0 bases; junction bases not matched to a gene: 25. CDR3 DNA: TGTGCTCTTGGGGAAGGAGATACTCACTGCGGTACTGGGGGATACCCCCTCAACACCGATAAACTCATCTTT. This codes for CALGEGDTHCGTGGYPLNTDKLIF.

The chain uses TRDV1 and TRDJ1, with TRDD3 matching over 11 bases. The CDR3 spans 19 residues. Germline CDR1 is TSWWSYY and CDR2 is QGS. J lost 4 bases, V lost 4 bases, and 17 bases had no gene match. The DNA of the CDR3 is TGTGCTCTTGGGGCGACCGGACTAGTAGCCTGGGGGATACACGATAAACTCATCTTT. Protein sequence: CALGATGLVAWGIHDKLIF.

The chain employs TRDV1 and TRDJ1; no clear D. The CDR3 contains 16 residues. CDR1 and CDR2 from the germline V gene are TSWWSYY and QGS. Between the trimmed V and J ends, which lost 6 bases and 1 base, there was a span of 18 bases. The CDR3 reads CALGAHLFWITDKLIF. The CDR3 DNA reads as TGTGCTCTTGGCGCCCATCTTTTTTGGATCACCGATAAACTCATCTTT.

This chain connects TRDV2 to TRDJ1; D remains ambiguous. This CDR3 comprises 14 residues. The V gene's germline CDR1 is GEAIGNYY and CDR2 EKD. Trimming removed 0 bases from V and 4 bases from J, with 11 bases in between. The CDR3 sequence is CACDTDRTDDKLIF. The CDR3 DNA sequence: TGTGCCTGTGACACCGACCGGACTGACGATAAACTCATCTTT.

This clone has only a few counts. The chain couples TRDV1 to TRDJ1, with D maybe TRDD2 (6 bases). Germline V gives CDR1 TSWWSYY, CDR2 QGS. The CDR3 length is 16 residues. The germline V and J ends were trimmed by 5 bases and 4 bases, with 20 bases remaining between them. CDR3 nucleotides: TGTGCTCTTGGGTTTCCTAACTCCCTGTTGGGCGATAAACTCATCTTT. It codes for CALGFPNSLLGDKLIF.

This clone was recorded at least ten times. The V gene is TRDV3, the J gene TRDJ4, with TRDD2 matching 8 bases. The CDR3 is made up of 17 amino acids. Germline CDR1 TVYSNPD, CDR2 GDNSRS (reference sequence). V was pared by 3 bases and J by 2 bases, with 20 bases of the junction left unmatched. The CDR3 region is CAFPHLPTEGSSRPLIF. CDR3 nucleotides: TGTGCCTTCCCTCATCTTCCTACGGAGGGATCCTCTAGACCCCTGATCTTT.

Remarks on this clone: TCRdb's protein, taken from a much larger clone, differs from this DNA's translation at residue 4, likely owing to a read error; the protein displayed comes from the DNA. The genes are TRDV2 and TRDJ3, with D uncertain. The CDR3 totals 16 residues. The germline V gene encodes CDR1 GEAIGNYY and CDR2 EKD. In nucleotides, the CDR3 is TGTGCCTGTGGCACCGGGAGCTCCTGGGACACCCGACAGATGTTTTTC. This codes for CACGTGSSWDTRQMFF.